The 25 T cell receptor beta chains presented below share a single source sample, sequenced in a study of blood T cell repertoires in COVID-19. Repertoires were generated with immunoSEQ multiplex PCR, while TCRdb's copy carries only in-frame clones and drops some. There are roughly 330,000 clones in the sample; about 90% occur only once, and less than 6.5% lies in the top ten. Sequenced material: PBMCs or T cells enriched from blood (not recorded which). These TCRs come from a man aged 25-45 years who had recovered from COVID-19.

In this sample, this clone turned up a few times. The rearrangement links TRBV28 to TRBJ1-2, with 9 bases aligning to TRBD1. Germline V gene lookup returns CDR1 MDHEN and CDR2 SYDVKM. V dropped 6 bases and J dropped 7; count of bases not matched to a gene: 9. CDR3 length: 14 amino acids. CDR3 nucleotide sequence: TGTGCCAGCAGCGGGGGACAGGGAGGGTCTGGCTACACCTTC. Amino acid sequence: CASSGGQGGSGYTF.

The chain uses TRBV5-5 and TRBJ2-7; 11 bases are a match to TRBD2. V lost 4 bases and J lost 0; bases outside the gene matches: 9. This CDR3 region has 17 residues. Germline V gene sequence: CDR1 SGHKS, CDR2 YYEKEE (reference sequence). CDR3 protein: CASSLRLAGFSSYEQYF. For the CDR3, the DNA is TGTGCCAGCAGCCTTCGACTAGCGGGGTTTAGCTCCTACGAGCAGTACTTC.

The CDR3 DNA reads TGCGCCAGCAGCTCCTTGACAGGGGGAGGGAATTCACCCCTCCACTTT. It yields the protein CASSSLTGGGNSPLHF. The chain joins TRBV5-1 to TRBJ1-6; TRBD1 matches at 9 bases. Germline CDR1 SGHRS, CDR2 YFSETQ. V shed 3 bases, J shed 7 bases, and the junction held 8 bases outside the gene matches. The CDR3 totals 16 residues.

This chain joins TRBV15 and TRBJ1-2; D may be TRBD1 (5 bases). The CDR3 runs to 15 residues. Germline CDR1 and CDR2: LNHNV and YYDKDF (reference sequence). The V end lost 3 bases, the J end lost 1 base, and 12 bases lay between the germline ends. As DNA, the CDR3 is TGTGCCACCAGCAGGAGTACAGGAGATAACTATGGCTACACCTTC. Amino acid sequence: CATSRSTGDNYGYTF.

This chain connects TRBV5-1 to TRBJ2-7, with TRBD1 matching 11 bases. V shed 5 bases, J shed 3 bases, and the junction held 7 bases outside the gene matches. CDR1 is SGHRS, CDR2 YFSETQ, per germline. This CDR3 has 15 residues. The CDR3 loop reads CASRAGGTGGYEQYF. The CDR3 DNA reads TGCGCCAGCAGGGCGGGAGGGACAGGGGGCTACGAGCAGTACTTC.

The chain recombines TRBV7-8 with TRBJ1-2, with unresolved D. The germline V gene has CDR1 SGHVS and CDR2 FQNEAQ. The CDR3 length is 13 residues. Trimming left V 4 bases short and J 7 bases short, with 13 bases between. The CDR3 nucleotides read TGTGCCAGCAGCTCGTATATTGAGGGTGGCTACACCTTC. The encoded protein is CASSSYIEGGYTF.

The rearrangement joins TRBV2 to TRBJ2-3; a weak D match, TRBD1 (6 bases). CDR1 is SNHLY and CDR2 is FYNNEI in the germline V gene. Deletions cut 7 bases from V and 1 base from J, with 12 bases between. The CDR3 extends over 14 amino acids. CDR3 sequence reads: CASKQGLGTDTQYF. CDR3 bases: TGTGCCAGCAAACAGGGTTTGGGCACAGATACGCAGTATTTT.

This rearrangement joins TRBV28 to TRBJ1-3, with D possibly matching TRBD1 (5 bases). The CDR3 length is 16 residues. V lost 6 bases, J lost 0 bases, and 15 bases lay in between. In germline, CDR1 is MDHEN, CDR2 SYDVKM. This CDR3 is CASSSPGGGSGNTIYF. The CDR3 nucleotides are TGTGCCAGCAGCTCGCCGGGGGGAGGCTCTGGAAACACCATATATTTT.

The chain is built from TRBV6-1 and TRBJ1-6, with 8 bases that match TRBD1. Germline lookup yields CDR1 MNHNS and CDR2 SASEGT. V shed 2 bases and J 7 bases; nucleotides not matched to a gene: 4. The CDR3 consists of 15 residues. CDR3 protein: CASSEQGAGNSPLHF. DNA for the CDR3: TGTGCCAGCAGTGAACAGGGGGCCGGCAATTCACCCCTCCACTTT.

The chain carries TRBV24-1 and TRBJ2-2; D unresolved. V was trimmed by 12 bases and J by 8 bases, leaving 15 bases between them. From germline, CDR1 is KGHDR and CDR2 SFDVKD. The CDR3 covers 12 residues. The CDR3 region has the DNA TGTGCCCCTACGCTCCTTCTGGGGGAGCTGTTTTTT. Translating it yields CAPTLLLGELFF.

Worth noting for this clone: The same CDR3 is also encoded by other DNA sequences in this sample. The J gene is TRBJ1-5, the V gene TRBV15, with D unresolved. This CDR3 is 15 amino acids long. With 1 base removed from V and 0 bases from J, the gap between germline ends came to 7 bases. Per the germline V gene, CDR1 is LNHNV and CDR2 is YYDKDF (reference sequence). CDR3 sequence reads: CATSRGESSNQPQHF. CDR3 sequence (DNA): TGTGCCACCAGCAGAGGAGAGAGTAGCAATCAGCCCCAGCATTTT.

The CDR3 region has the DNA TGCGCCAGCAGCACCGAGAAGGGGAACGAGCAGTACTTC. As protein: CASSTEKGNEQYF. The chain combines TRBV5-1 with TRBJ2-7, with a possible D match to TRBD1 (5 bases). Germline V gene lookup returns CDR1 SGHRS and CDR2 YFSETQ. The length of the CDR3 is 13 residues. V lost 4 bases and J lost 5, with 13 bases in between.

This sequence joins TRBV9 and TRBJ1-1; a possible D gene is TRBD1 (5 bases). Deletions cut 4 bases from V and 5 bases from J, with 15 bases between. CDR3 length: 14 amino acids. Germline lookup yields CDR1 SGDLS and CDR2 YYNGEE. CDR3 nucleotide sequence: TGTGCCAGCAGCCTCACCGGGGGTCAGACTGAAGCTTTCTTT. This translates into CASSLTGGQTEAFF. The variable domain in full, completed from reference TRBV9 and TRBJ1-1, reads DSGVTQTPKHLITATGQRVTLRCSPRSGDLSVYWYQQSLDQGLQFLIQYYNGEERAKGNILERFSAQQFPDLHSELNLSSLELGDSALYFCASSLTGGQTEAFFGQGTRLTVV.

The chain is built from TRBV7-3 and TRBJ2-7; 7 nucleotides agree with TRBD1. CDR3 length: 16 residues. The V gene end was trimmed by 5 bases and the J gene end by 0 bases; junction bases not matched to a gene: 10. The germline gives CDR1 SGHTA, CDR2 FQGTGA. The CDR3 nucleotides read TGTGCCAGCAGCCTCACCGGGACAGACCTCTCCTACGAGCAGTACTTC. It specifies CASSLTGTDLSYEQYF.

The rearrangement uses TRBV23-1 and TRBJ2-1; 7 nucleotides align to TRBD1. TRBV23-1 is annotated as an ORF whose role is uncertain. V was pared by 6 bases and J by 4 bases, with 6 bases of the junction left unmatched. The CDR3 covers 14 residues. The CDR3 DNA follows: TGCGCCAGCAGGACAGGGATTCGGTACAATGAGCAGTTCTTC. Translation gives CASRTGIRYNEQFF.

V gene TRBV29-1 combines with J gene TRBJ1-5; TRBD1 is a possible D gene (6 bases). V was pared by 2 bases and J by 6 bases, with 14 bases between. This CDR3 is built from 14 residues. Germline lookup yields CDR1 SQVTM and CDR2 ANQGSEA. CDR3 DNA sequence: TGCAGCGTTGAAATACAGGGTTCGGGTCAGCCCCAGCATTTT. It codes for CSVEIQGSGQPQHF. Drawing the rest from reference TRBV29-1 and TRBJ1-5, the complete variable domain is SAVISQKPSRDICQRGTSLTIQCQVDSQVTMMFWYRQQPGQSLTLIATANQGSEATYESGFVIDKFPISRPNLTFSTLTVSNMSPEDSSIYLCSVEIQGSGQPQHFGDGTRLSIL.

The chain has TRBV3-1 (or the pseudogene TRBV3-2) and TRBJ2-3; no definite D call. Germline CDR1 LGHDT, CDR2 YNNKEL (reference sequence). V lost 1 base and J lost 2, with 13 bases in between. This CDR3 is built from 16 residues. CDR3 in amino acids: CASSQGSARHTDTQYF. The CDR3 DNA reads TGTGCCAGCAGCCAAGGGTCGGCGAGGCACACAGATACGCAGTATTTT.

This sequence joins TRBV28 and TRBJ2-2; 9 nucleotides match TRBD2. Unmatched junction bases numbered 8, after V lost 5 bases and J lost 4 bases. Germline CDR1 and CDR2: MDHEN and SYDVKM. CDR3 length: 16 residues. In DNA form, the CDR3 reads TGTGCCAGCAGTCCCGTTACTAGCGGGCGCACCGGGGAGCTGTTTTTT. It is translated as CASSPVTSGRTGELFF. The full variable domain, completed using reference TRBV28 and TRBJ2-2, is DVKVTQSSRYLVKRTGEKVFLECVQDMDHENMFWYRQDPGLGLRLIYFSYDVKMKEKGDIPEGYSVSREKKERFSLILESASTNQTSMYLCASSPVTSGRTGELFFGEGSRLTVL.

The rearrangement joins TRBV10-1 to TRBJ2-5, with D possibly being TRBD1 (5 bases). This CDR3 region has 13 residues. The germline V gene encodes CDR1 WNHNN and CDR2 SYGVQD (reference sequence). Trimming stripped 5 bases from V and 5 bases from J, with 12 bases between. The CDR3 is CASSKGVGETQYF. The CDR3 nucleotides are TGCGCCAGCAGTAAAGGGGTAGGCGAGACCCAGTACTTC.

The chain uses TRBV19 and TRBJ2-5, with 8 bases lining up with TRBD2. The germline gives CDR1 LNHDA, CDR2 SQIVND (reference sequence). This CDR3 is 15 amino acids long. Trimming cost V 1 base and J 5 bases; bases outside gene matches: 6. The CDR3 region has the DNA TGTGCCAGTAGTATAGTCGGGGGGGCCCGCGAGACCCAGTACTTC. It specifies CASSIVGGARETQYF.

The chain employs TRBV6-4 and TRBJ2-1, with D perhaps matching TRBD1 (5 bases). Germline values: CDR1 MRHNA, CDR2 SNTAGT. Deletions cut 2 bases from V and 4 bases from J, with 9 bases between. The CDR3 spans 14 residues. The chain's CDR3 is CASSDQGGYNEQFF. CDR3 nucleotides: TGTGCCAGCAGTGACCAGGGTGGGTACAATGAGCAGTTCTTC.

The chain is built from TRBV28 and TRBJ2-7; maybe TRBD1 (6 bases). In germline, CDR1 is MDHEN, CDR2 SYDVKM. This CDR3 has 13 residues. The V and J ends lost 2 bases and 6 bases respectively, with 11 bases between them. CDR3 residues: CASSLMDSSEQYF. CDR3 in DNA: TGTGCCAGCAGTTTAATGGACAGTAGCGAGCAGTACTTC.

The chain uses TRBV30 and TRBJ1-6; D unresolved. Deletions cut 3 bases from V and 6 bases from J, with 9 bases between. The CDR3 loop spans 13 amino acids. Germline V CDR1 and CDR2: GTSNPN, SVGIG (reference sequence). The CDR3 loop is CAWRSSGNSPLHF. Here the CDR3 DNA reads TGTGCCTGGAGGTCTTCAGGTAATTCACCCCTCCACTTT.

J is TRBJ2-2 and V is TRBV4-1; 11 bases map to TRBD1. J was trimmed by 4 bases and V by 4 bases; bases with no gene match: 5. The V gene's germline CDR1 is MGHRA and CDR2 YSYEKL. The length of the CDR3 is 16 residues. CDR3 in DNA: TGCGCCAGCAGCCGCTCCGGGACAGGGGGCACCGGGGAGCTGTTTTTT. Translation gives CASSRSGTGGTGELFF.

Concerning this clone itself: This same CDR3 is encoded by further DNA sequences in the sample. The chain couples TRBV5-1 to TRBJ2-7, with TRBD2 as a possible D gene (5 bases). Trimming pared 0 bases from V and 2 bases from J, leaving 6 bases between. Germline CDR1 SGHRS, CDR2 YFSETQ. The CDR3 runs to 13 residues. This chain's CDR3 is CASSLGAAYEQYF. DNA of the CDR3: TGCGCCAGCAGCTTGGGAGCGGCCTACGAGCAGTACTTC.